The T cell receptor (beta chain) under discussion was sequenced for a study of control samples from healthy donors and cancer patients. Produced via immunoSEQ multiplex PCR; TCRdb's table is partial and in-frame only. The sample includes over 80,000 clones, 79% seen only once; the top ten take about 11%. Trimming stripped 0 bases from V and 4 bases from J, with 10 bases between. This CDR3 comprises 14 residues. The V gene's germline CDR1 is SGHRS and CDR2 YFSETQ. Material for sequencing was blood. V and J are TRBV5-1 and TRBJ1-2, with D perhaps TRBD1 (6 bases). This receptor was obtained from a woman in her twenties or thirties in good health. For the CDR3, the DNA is TGCGCCAGCAGCTTGGGGGCAGGGGTCTATGGCTACACCTTC. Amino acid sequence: CASSLGAGVYGYTF.